What follows are 27 T cell receptor beta chains derived from one specimen sequenced in a study of response to subunit inactivated influenza vaccine. Via MiXCR, TCRdb re-called the RT-PCR reads, giving one row per CDR3 protein. The sample yields a few hundred thousand distinct CDR3 sequences, under 8.5% seen once. The sample was PBMCs from blood, taken less than 25 months after vaccination. All receptors derive from a man between 50 and 75 years old who received an inactivated influenza vaccine.

The rearrangement uses TRBV5-1 and TRBJ1-2, with 8 bases identical to TRBD1. The CDR3 totals 16 residues. The germline V gene encodes CDR1 SGHRS and CDR2 YFSETQ. V lost 2 bases to trimming and J lost 2 bases; unmatched junction nucleotides: 8. The CDR3 nucleotides are TGCGCCAGCAGCTTCCAACAGGGGGTGATCAACTATGGCTACACCTTC. It codes for CASSFQQGVINYGYTF.

The chain employs TRBV6-5 and TRBJ1-3; D remains unclear. The CDR3 loop spans 12 amino acids. Trimming removed 6 bases from V and 4 bases from J, with 7 bases in between. Germline CDR1 MNHEY, CDR2 SVGAGI. The CDR3 DNA sequence: TGTGCCAGCAGATCCGACGGAAACACCATATATTTT. Translation gives CASRSDGNTIYF.

V gene TRBV12-3 or TRBV12-4 combines with J gene TRBJ2-1; possible D gene TRBD1, 6 bases. V was cut by 6 bases and J by 6 bases, with 21 bases left in between. CDR3 size: 16 residues. The CDR3 loop is CASRQGRLGVGNEQFF. In nucleotides, the CDR3 is TGTGCCAGCAGACAGGGACGGCTCGGGGTCGGCAATGAGCAGTTCTTC.

This clonotype was observed many times. The V and J genes are TRBV6-5 and TRBJ2-1; perhaps TRBD1 as D (6 bases). V shed 3 bases and J shed 0 bases, with 9 bases lying between them. From germline, CDR1 is MNHEY and CDR2 SVGAGI. CDR3 length: 15 residues. The CDR3, as DNA: TGTGCCAGCAGTTATGACAGGCCCTCCTACAATGAGCAGTTCTTC. Translating gives CASSYDRPSYNEQFF.

The CDR3 here is CASSFQGSSGNTIYF. CDR3 DNA sequence: TGTGCCAGCAGCTTCCAGGGGAGCTCTGGAAACACCATATATTTT. V is TRBV7-2 and J is TRBJ1-3, with D possibly matching TRBD1 (6 bases). Germline V CDR1 and CDR2: SGHTA, FQGNSA. V lost 3 bases and J 0 bases, leaving 9 bases between the germline ends. This CDR3 comprises 15 residues.

This clonotype was counted many times. The chain has TRBV20-1 and TRBJ2-1; TRBD1 aligns across 8 bases. The CDR3 totals 11 residues. The junction had 2 bases not matched to a gene; V was cut back by 5 bases and J by 8 bases. Looked up from germline, CDR1 is DFQATT and CDR2 is SNEGSKA (reference sequence). In DNA, the CDR3 is TGCAGTGCTGACAGGGGTCATGAGCAGTTCTTC. Amino acids: CSADRGHEQFF.

V and J are TRBV11-2 and TRBJ2-2; either TRBD1 or TRBD2 may fit D (6 bases each). Germline V gene sequence: CDR1 SGHAT, CDR2 FQNNGV. This CDR3 has 15 amino acids. Trimming stripped 2 bases from V and 7 bases from J, with 14 bases between. The CDR3 region has the DNA TGTGCCAGCAGCTTATTAGCCAGGGGAGGCGGGGAGCTGTTTTTT. This translates into CASSLLARGGGELFF.

The chain uses TRBV25-1 and TRBJ2-2; D possibly corresponds to TRBD1 (6 bases). This CDR3 is built from 13 residues. Germline-derived CDR1 and CDR2 are MGHDK and SYGVNS. V was cut by 5 bases and J by 8 bases, with 12 bases left in between. The CDR3 sequence: CASSRTGSGELFF. DNA for the CDR3: TGTGCCAGCAGTCGAACAGGGTCGGGGGAGCTGTTTTTT.

This clonotype was counted between two and nine times. The chain is built from TRBV4-3 and TRBJ1-6; D may be TRBD1 (5 bases). CDR3 length equals 18 residues. V was pared by 0 bases and J by 7 bases, with 19 bases between. Germline assignment: CDR1 LGHNA and CDR2 YSLEER. Here the CDR3 reads CASSQDFLGVSGNSPLHF. Written as DNA, the CDR3 is TGCGCCAGCAGCCAAGATTTTTTAGGGGTTTCGGGGAATTCACCCCTCCACTTT.

Regarding this clonotype: Being one base from a much bigger clone, this may be a read error. This rearrangement joins TRBV29-1 to TRBJ2-1; a possible D gene is TRBD2 (6 bases). The germline gives CDR1 SQVTM, CDR2 ANQGSEA. The CDR3 spans 13 residues. The V end lost 4 bases, the J end lost 6 bases, and 13 bases lay between the germline ends. CDR3 in DNA: TGCAGCGTTGGGGCAGGGAGGTGCAATGAGCAGTTCTTC. Protein sequence: CSVGAGRCNEQFF.

This clonotype was detected many times. The V and J genes are TRBV6-5 and TRBJ2-7; D uncertain. This CDR3 is 14 amino acids long. Germline loops: CDR1 MNHEY, CDR2 SVGAGI. Trimming removed 0 bases at V and 4 bases at J, with 10 bases between. The CDR3 region is CASSYSIPVYEQYF. CDR3 DNA sequence: TGTGCCAGCAGTTACTCGATACCGGTTTACGAGCAGTACTTC.

This clonotype came up many times. J is TRBJ1-5 and V is TRBV7-2; a possible D gene is TRBD1 (5 bases). CDR1 is SGHTA, CDR2 FQGNSA, per germline. V shed 2 bases and J shed 11 bases, with 7 bases lying between them. This CDR3 is built from 11 residues. CDR3 loop: CASSLRGSQHF. In DNA, the CDR3 is TGTGCCAGCAGCTTAAGGGGATCCCAGCATTTT.

This sequence joins TRBV12-3 or TRBV12-4 and TRBJ2-3; TRBD1 might be the D (6 bases). The CDR3 extends over 14 amino acids. Trimming left V 6 bases short and J 0 bases short, with 10 bases between. The CDR3 here is CASRTDRSTDTQYF. In DNA, the CDR3 is TGTGCCAGCAGAACGGACAGAAGCACAGATACGCAGTATTTT.

This chain connects TRBV7-9 to TRBJ2-5; D might be TRBD2 (5 bases). V was cut by 4 bases and J by 5 bases, with 14 bases left in between. Germline loops: CDR1 SEHNR, CDR2 FQNEAQ (reference sequence). The CDR3 consists of 14 residues. Here the CDR3 DNA reads TGTGCCAGCAGCTCTAACGCGGGCCGGGAGACCCAGTACTTC. It specifies CASSSNAGRETQYF.

This clonotype showed up just a few times. The chain carries TRBV20-1 and TRBJ1-5; weak D call: TRBD1 (5 bases). The V and J ends lost 6 bases and 4 bases respectively, with 10 bases between them. This CDR3 comprises 12 residues. Germline V gene lookup returns CDR1 DFQATT and CDR2 SNEGSKA (reference sequence). Here the CDR3 reads CSANRRNQPQHF. In nucleotides, the CDR3 is TGCAGTGCAAACAGGAGGAATCAGCCCCAGCATTTT.

V and J are TRBV5-1 and TRBJ2-1; D not certain. The ends were cut back, 5 bases at V and 4 bases at J, with 7 bases in the middle. In germline, CDR1 is SGHRS, CDR2 YFSETQ. This CDR3 is built from 12 residues. The CDR3: CASRSGYNEQFF. The CDR3 DNA is TGCGCCAGCAGATCCGGTTACAATGAGCAGTTCTTC.

This clonotype was counted a few times. This CDR3 is CASSHSLRVSYNEQFF. The CDR3 DNA reads TGTGCCAGCAGCCACTCCCTCCGAGTTTCCTACAATGAGCAGTTCTTC. The chain recombines TRBV14 with TRBJ2-1; D ambiguous. Trimming left V 3 bases short and J 1 base short, with 13 bases between. The CDR3 is 16 residues long. CDR1 SGHDN and CDR2 FVKESK come from the germline V gene.

This clonotype showed up many times. The chain joins TRBV12-3 or TRBV12-4 to TRBJ1-5; D is possibly TRBD1 (5 bases). The CDR3 is 11 amino acids. Trimming cost V 6 bases and J 10 bases, with 10 bases left between them. CDR3 sequence reads: CASSRGQPQHF. The CDR3 region has the DNA TGTGCCAGCAGCCGAGGACAACCCCAGCATTTT.

This clonotype appeared a single time. The rearrangement uses TRBV7-2 and TRBJ2-5; D is undetermined. CDR3 length equals 15 residues. The V and J ends lost 4 bases and 1 base respectively, with 13 bases between them. The germline V gene has CDR1 SGHTA and CDR2 FQGNSA. As DNA, the CDR3 is TGTGCCAGCAGCTCGCGACTGGAGCCCCAAGAGACCCAGTACTTC. Amino acids: CASSSRLEPQETQYF.

J is TRBJ2-1 and V is TRBV2; D not certain. V lost 7 bases and J lost 0, with 7 bases in between. Germline V lookup: CDR1 SNHLY, CDR2 FYNNEI. This CDR3 spans 13 amino acids. The chain's CDR3 is CASKVASYNEQFF. The CDR3 DNA follows: TGTGCCAGCAAGGTGGCCTCCTACAATGAGCAGTTCTTC.

This clonotype was detected ten times or more. The chain joins TRBV7-2 to TRBJ2-4; TRBD1 matches at 8 bases. The CDR3 loop spans 15 amino acids. The ends lost 5 bases at V and 7 bases at J; junction bases unmatched: 10. Germline V gives CDR1 SGHTA, CDR2 FQGNSA. CDR3: CASSLTLDRANIQYF. CDR3 DNA sequence: TGTGCCAGCAGCCTTACCTTGGACAGGGCGAACATTCAGTACTTC. Filled out from reference TRBV7-2 and TRBJ2-4, the complete variable domain reads GAGVSQSPSNKVTEKGKDVELRCDPISGHTALYWYRQSLGQGLEFLIYFQGNSAPDKSGLPSDRFSAERTGGSVSTLTIQRTQQEDSAVYLCASSLTLDRANIQYFGAGTRLSVL.

The chain carries TRBV12-3 or TRBV12-4 and TRBJ2-1, with 10 bases aligning to TRBD1. Trimming at V came to 6 bases and at J to 6 bases, leaving 8 bases not matched to a gene. CDR3 size: 15 residues. The CDR3 is CASRNRDRGVNEQFF. CDR3 DNA: TGTGCCAGCAGGAACCGGGACAGGGGTGTCAATGAGCAGTTCTTC.

This clonotype was seen only a few times. V gene TRBV19 combines with J gene TRBJ2-7; 10 bases line up with TRBD1. J was trimmed by 2 bases and V by 4 bases; bases with no gene match: 5. The CDR3 runs 15 residues. CDR1 is LNHDA and CDR2 is SQIVND in the germline V gene (reference sequence). The CDR3 coding sequence is TGTGCCAGTAGTAACCCGGGACAGGGGACCTACGAGCAGTACTTC. Amino acid sequence: CASSNPGQGTYEQYF.

This clonotype was recorded a few times. The chain links TRBV20-1 to TRBJ1-5, with 8 nucleotides matching TRBD1. V trimming: 2 bases; J trimming: 0 bases; junction bases outside the gene matches: 12. The length of the CDR3 is 18 residues. Per germline, CDR1 DFQATT and CDR2 SNEGSKA (reference sequence). DNA for the CDR3: TGCAGTGCTAGACCTTTTGGGACAGGAGTCCCTAGCAATCAGCCCCAGCATTTT. Residues: CSARPFGTGVPSNQPQHF.

This chain connects TRBV5-1 to TRBJ1-6; D perhaps matches TRBD1 (6 bases). Deletions cut 0 bases from V and 10 bases from J, with 11 bases between. Germline values: CDR1 SGHRS, CDR2 YFSETQ. This CDR3 comprises 14 residues. The CDR3 DNA reads TGCGCCAGCAGCTTGGAAGGGGGTTACTCACCCCTCCACTTT. Translation gives CASSLEGGYSPLHF.

The table lists this clonotype with a few counts. The chain couples TRBV6-2 or TRBV6-3 to TRBJ1-1; D is ambiguous. Trimming stripped 0 bases from V and 4 bases from J, with 6 bases between. The CDR3 has 13 amino acids. Germline V lookup: CDR1 MNHEY, CDR2 SVGEGT. This chain's CDR3 is CASSYSEGTEAFF. CDR3 coding DNA: TGTGCCAGCAGTTACTCGGAGGGCACTGAAGCTTTCTTT.

V gene TRBV6-5 combines with J gene TRBJ1-3; 8 bases agree with TRBD1. Trimming took 2 bases from V and 4 from J; bases not matched to a gene: 10. This CDR3 contains 17 residues. Germline CDR1 MNHEY, CDR2 SVGAGI. In DNA, the CDR3 is TGTGCCAGCAGTTACCCATTGGACAGGGTAGCGGGAAACACCATATATTTT. Amino acid sequence: CASSYPLDRVAGNTIYF.